A selection of T cell receptor beta chains follows, all from one sample in a study of tumour-infiltrating T cells in Burkitt lymphoma. Assay: immunoSEQ multiplex PCR; the TCRdb copy retains only in-frame clones and omits some. The repertoire includes about 14,000 clones, roughly 80% of them detected once, and 7.2% sits in the top ten. Source material: tumor tissue. Receptors originate from a human donor with diffuse large B-cell lymphoma. CDR3s include the opening cysteine and the closing phenylalanine or tryptophan. Fields, in order: CDR3 length, clone size, D gene, V gene, J gene, CDR3 protein, CDR3 DNA. A D gene is named only where the DNA matches it firmly. Size tells how often a clone was seen (once, few, many) or the class of an expanded clone, and some rows leave it out.

>14|medium-sized|-|TRBV4-1|TRBJ2-1
CASSQSGGYNEQFF
TGCGCCAGCAGCCAATCTGGAGGATACAATGAGCAGTTCTTC
>14|-|TRBD1|TRBV5-6|TRBJ2-7
CASSLTGGPYEQYF
TGTGCCAGCAGCTTGACAGGGGGCCCCTACGAGCAGTACTTC
>14|-|-|TRBV19|TRBJ1-2
CASSGTPFNYGYTF
TGTGCCAGTAGTGGGACACCCTTTAACTATGGCTACACCTTC
>15|-|-|TRBV27|TRBJ2-7
CASVSHAGRLYEQYF
TGTGCCAGCGTATCGCACGCGGGACGACTCTACGAGCAGTACTTC
>14|-|-|TRBV28|TRBJ2-7
CASILTRGSYEQYF
TGTGCCAGCATTTTGACTAGGGGCTCCTACGAGCAGTACTTC
>17|-|-|TRBV10-2|TRBJ1-2
CASQAGYETFSLGGYTF
TGCGCCAGCCAAGCCGGGTACGAGACTTTCAGTTTGGGTGGCTACACCTTC
>16|-|-|TRBV15|TRBJ1-4
CAASGARGQGLEKLFF
TGTGCCGCCAGCGGGGCCCGAGGGCAGGGGTTAGAAAAACTGTTTTTT
>16|few|-|TRBV6-5|TRBJ2-1
CASSYSIESSYNEQFF
TGTGCCAGCAGTTACTCGATAGAGAGCTCCTACAATGAGCAGTTCTTC
>16|-|-|TRBV2|TRBJ2-1
CASSVNGRTTYNEQFF
TGTGCCAGCAGTGTGAACGGCAGAACAACCTACAATGAGCAGTTCTTC
>14|-|-|TRBV6-1|TRBJ1-4
CASSERQRGEKLFF
TGTGCCAGCAGTGAAAGGCAGAGGGGTGAAAAACTGTTTTTT
>15|once|TRBD1|TRBV5-1|TRBJ2-5
CASSVLQGAQETQYF
TGCGCCAGCAGCGTATTACAGGGGGCCCAAGAGACCCAGTACTTC
>16|-|-|TRBV11-2|TRBJ2-1
CASSLTSHPRLNEQFF
TGTGCCAGCAGCTTGACTAGTCACCCTCGGTTAAATGAGCAGTTCTTC
>11|-|-|TRBV29-1|TRBJ1-2
CSVGNDYGYTF
TGCAGCGTTGGGAACGATTATGGCTACACCTTC